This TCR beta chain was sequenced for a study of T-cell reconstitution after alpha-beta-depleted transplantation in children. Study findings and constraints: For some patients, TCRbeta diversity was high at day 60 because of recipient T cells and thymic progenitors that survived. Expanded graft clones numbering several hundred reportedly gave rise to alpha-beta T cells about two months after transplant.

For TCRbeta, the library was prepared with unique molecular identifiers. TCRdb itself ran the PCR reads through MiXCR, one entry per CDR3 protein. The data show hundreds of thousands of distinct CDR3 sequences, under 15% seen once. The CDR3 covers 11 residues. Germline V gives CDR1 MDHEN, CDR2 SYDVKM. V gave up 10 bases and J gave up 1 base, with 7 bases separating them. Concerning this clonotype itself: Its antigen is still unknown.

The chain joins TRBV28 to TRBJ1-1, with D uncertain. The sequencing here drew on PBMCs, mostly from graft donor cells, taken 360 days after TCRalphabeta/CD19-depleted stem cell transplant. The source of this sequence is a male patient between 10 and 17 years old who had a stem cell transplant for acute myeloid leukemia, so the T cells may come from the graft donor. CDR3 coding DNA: TGTGCCACCCACAGGAACACTGAAGCTTTCTTT. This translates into CATHRNTEAFF.